This is a list of T cell receptor beta chains from one sample in a study of T cells after yellow fever vaccination. TCRdb redid the calling of the 5' RACE reads with MiXCR, one entry per CDR3 protein. The sample shows 150,000 or so distinct CDR3 sequences, around 7.2% of them seen only once. The sample in question was CD4+ T cells sorted from PBMCs, obtained 5 days after the first yellow fever vaccination. The receptors shown here come from a man younger than 35 who received the YFV17D yellow fever vaccine. CDR3s include the opening cysteine and the closing phenylalanine or tryptophan. D genes are given only for firm matches. Where a row states a size, it is once, few, many or the class of an expanded clone; other rows omit it.

v_gene,j_gene,d_gene,abundance,CDR3aa,CDR3nt
TRBV20-1,TRBJ1-1,-,-,CSARRQGREAFF,TGCAGTGCTAGAAGGCAGGGACGTGAAGCTTTCTTT
TRBV4-2,TRBJ1-5,-,many,CASSQDSGRGGNQPQHF,TGTGCCAGCAGCCAAGATTCAGGGCGCGGGGGCAATCAGCCCCAGCATTTT
TRBV11-2,TRBJ1-4,TRBD1,few,CASSLVGWRTGANYEKLFF,TGTGCCAGCAGCTTAGTGGGTTGGCGGACAGGGGCGAACTATGAAAAACTGTTTTTT
TRBV2,TRBJ2-7,-,many,CASSEFDEQYF,TGTGCCAGCAGTGAATTCGACGAGCAGTACTTC
TRBV6-1,TRBJ1-5,TRBD1,-,CASSDSGTAQPQHF,TGTGCCAGCAGTGATTCCGGGACAGCTCAGCCCCAGCATTTT
TRBV7-2,TRBJ1-6,-,few,CASSLQGWLDNSPLHF,TGTGCCAGCAGCCTACAGGGCTGGCTTGATAATTCACCCCTCCACTTT
TRBV5-1,TRBJ1-4,TRBD1,-,CASSSLFRGQSNEKLFF,TGCGCCAGCAGCTCTCTCTTTAGGGGACAGAGTAATGAAAAACTGTTTTTT
TRBV12-3/TRBV12-4,TRBJ2-7,TRBD1,many,CASGWTGMNWYF,TGTGCCAGCGGGTGGACAGGGATGAATTGGTACTTC
TRBV5-6,TRBJ2-3,-,few,CASSPIRGGYRDTQYF,TGTGCCAGCAGCCCGATTAGGGGGGGGTACAGAGATACGCAGTATTTT
TRBV7-2,TRBJ2-3,-,-,CASSRRGQPLTDTQYF,TGTGCCAGCAGCCGGCGGGGTCAACCACTCACAGATACGCAGTATTTT
TRBV6-5,TRBJ2-1,-,many,CASSYSRVSSYNEQFF,TGTGCCAGCAGTTACTCGCGGGTTAGCTCCTACAATGAGCAGTTCTTC
TRBV19,TRBJ1-6,-,-,CASSKGPNLHF,TGTGCCAGTAGCAAGGGGCCCAACCTCCACTTT
TRBV12-3/TRBV12-4,TRBJ2-3,-,many,CASSRNRYTQYF,TGTGCCAGCAGCCGAAACCGGTATACGCAGTATTTT
TRBV9,TRBJ2-3,-,many,CASSVGTFADTQYF,TGTGCCAGCAGCGTAGGAACTTTTGCAGATACGCAGTATTTT
TRBV7-2,TRBJ2-5,TRBD2,-,CASSFSSGGQETQYF,TGTGCCAGCAGCTTTTCTAGCGGGGGCCAAGAGACCCAGTACTTC
TRBV18,TRBJ1-4,TRBD1,-,CASSPPGQGSGKLFF,TGTGCCAGCTCACCACCGGGACAGGGCAGTGGAAAACTGTTTTTT
TRBV11-2,TRBJ1-6,-,-,CASSLVEGGGSPLHF,TGTGCCAGCAGCCTAGTAGAGGGAGGAGGCTCACCCCTCCACTTT
TRBV6-1,TRBJ2-1,TRBD2,-,CASSKLAGSYNEQFF,TGTGCCAGCAGTAAACTAGCGGGCTCCTACAATGAGCAGTTCTTC
TRBV6-1,TRBJ2-5,TRBD2,many,CASHSAGGQETQYF,TGTGCCAGTCATTCGGCGGGGGGCCAAGAGACCCAGTACTTC
TRBV11-3,TRBJ2-6,-,-,CASSYPHRAGANVLTF,TGTGCCAGCAGCTACCCCCACAGGGCTGGGGCCAACGTCCTGACTTTC
TRBV7-2,TRBJ1-2,-,many,CASSLDAGFGYGYTF,TGTGCCAGCAGCTTAGATGCGGGATTCGGCTATGGCTACACCTTC
TRBV29-1,TRBJ1-3,-,few,CSVESSGNTIYF,TGCAGCGTTGAGAGCTCTGGAAACACCATATATTTT